This TCR beta chain appears in the sequencing data of a study of spatial heterogeneity in lung cancer. Study-wide background: A T cell module score from matched bulk RNA-seq correlated strongly with TCR transcript counts in tumor regions.

V gave up 1 base and J gave up 7 bases, with 11 bases separating them. Germline loops: CDR1 SGHTA, CDR2 FQGNSA. The CDR3 has 15 amino acids. The sample holds many counts of this clonotype. Its antigen is as yet unknown. Time point specified: sample taken at primary tumor resection. General observations from the study: For expanded intratumoral alpha and beta TCRs, counts tracked tumor mutation counts.

MiXCR, run by TCRdb on the 5' RACE reads, gives a single entry per CDR3 protein. The data hold about 28,000 distinct CDR3 sequences, with about 7% observed a single time. The sequence was collected from a male donor with early-stage non-small cell lung cancer. The genes are TRBV7-2 and TRBJ1-6; D is ambiguous. The sequencing used lung tumor tissue, collected at surgery. CDR3 protein: CASSLEIGINSPLHF. CDR3 coding DNA: TGTGCCAGCAGCTTAGAGATTGGGATAAATTCACCCCTCCACTTT.